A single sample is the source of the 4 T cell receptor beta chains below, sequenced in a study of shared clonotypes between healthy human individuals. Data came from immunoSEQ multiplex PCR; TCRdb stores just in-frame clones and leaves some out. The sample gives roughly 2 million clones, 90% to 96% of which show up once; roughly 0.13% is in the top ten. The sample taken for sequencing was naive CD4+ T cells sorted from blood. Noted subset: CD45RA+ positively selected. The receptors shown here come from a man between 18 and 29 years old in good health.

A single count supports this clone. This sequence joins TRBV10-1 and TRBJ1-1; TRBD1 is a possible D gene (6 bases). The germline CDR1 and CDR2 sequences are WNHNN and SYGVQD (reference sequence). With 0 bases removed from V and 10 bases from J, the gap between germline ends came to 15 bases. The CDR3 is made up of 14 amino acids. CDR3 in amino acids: CASSESNRVQLAFF. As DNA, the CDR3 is TGCGCCAGCAGTGAGTCGAACAGGGTTCAATTAGCTTTCTTT.

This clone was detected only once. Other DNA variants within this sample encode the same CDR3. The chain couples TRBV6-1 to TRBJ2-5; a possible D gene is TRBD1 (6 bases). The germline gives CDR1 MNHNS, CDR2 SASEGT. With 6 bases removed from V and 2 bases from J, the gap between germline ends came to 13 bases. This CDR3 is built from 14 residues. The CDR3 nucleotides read TGTGCCAGCAGCGCCCAGGGGTTACAAGAGACCCAGTACTTC. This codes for CASSAQGLQETQYF.

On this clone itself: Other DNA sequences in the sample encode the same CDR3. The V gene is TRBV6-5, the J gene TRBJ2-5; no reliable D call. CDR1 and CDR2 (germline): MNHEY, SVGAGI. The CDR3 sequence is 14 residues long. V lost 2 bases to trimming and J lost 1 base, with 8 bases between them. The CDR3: CASSYGRLQETQYF. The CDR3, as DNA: TGTGCCAGCAGTTACGGCAGGCTCCAAGAGACCCAGTACTTC.

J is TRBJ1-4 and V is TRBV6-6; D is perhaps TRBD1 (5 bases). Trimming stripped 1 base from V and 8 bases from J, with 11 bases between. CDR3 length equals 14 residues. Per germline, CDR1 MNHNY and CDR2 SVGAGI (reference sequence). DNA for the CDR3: TGTGCCAGCAGTTACTGGGGGGTAGAAGAAAAACTGTTTTTT. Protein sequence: CASSYWGVEEKLFF.